What follows describes a single T cell receptor (beta chain). Generated by immunoSEQ multiplex PCR, the TCRdb table keeps only in-frame clones and is missing some. Seen here are 450,000 to 500,000 clones, about 85% observed once, and the top ten hold over 9.5%. These data originate in a study of shared clonotypes between healthy human individuals. Unsorted samples drew genomic DNA from 100 million or so PBMCs. Sequenced material: PBMCs. The sequence was collected from a woman in her forties in good health. Some clones in this sample may be carry-over from other donors' samples.

For the CDR3, the DNA is TGCGCCAGCAGCTGGGGTGACACCGGGGAGCTGTTTTTT. Translation gives CASSWGDTGELFF. The chain joins TRBV5-1 to TRBJ2-2; no reliable D call. CDR1 SGHRS and CDR2 YFSETQ come from the germline V gene. The CDR3 is 13 residues long. Trimming pared 3 bases from V and 3 bases from J, leaving 6 bases between.